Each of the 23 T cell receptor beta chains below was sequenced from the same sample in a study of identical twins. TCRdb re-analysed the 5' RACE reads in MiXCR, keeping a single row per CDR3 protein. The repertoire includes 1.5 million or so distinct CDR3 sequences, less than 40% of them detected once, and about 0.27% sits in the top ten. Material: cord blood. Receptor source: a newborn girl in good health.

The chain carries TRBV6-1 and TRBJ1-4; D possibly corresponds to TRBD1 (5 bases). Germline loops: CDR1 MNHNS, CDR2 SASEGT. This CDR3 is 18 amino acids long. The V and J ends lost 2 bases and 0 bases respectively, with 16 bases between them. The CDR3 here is CASSERPLGRATNEKLFF. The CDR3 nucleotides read TGTGCCAGCAGTGAAAGACCACTGGGACGGGCAACTAATGAAAAACTGTTTTTT.

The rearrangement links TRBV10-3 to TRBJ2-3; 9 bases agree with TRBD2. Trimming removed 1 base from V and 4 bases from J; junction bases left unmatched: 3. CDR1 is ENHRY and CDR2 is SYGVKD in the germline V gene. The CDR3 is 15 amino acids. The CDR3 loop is CAISEYERGADTQYF. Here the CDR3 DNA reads TGTGCCATCAGTGAGTACGAGCGGGGGGCAGATACGCAGTATTTT.

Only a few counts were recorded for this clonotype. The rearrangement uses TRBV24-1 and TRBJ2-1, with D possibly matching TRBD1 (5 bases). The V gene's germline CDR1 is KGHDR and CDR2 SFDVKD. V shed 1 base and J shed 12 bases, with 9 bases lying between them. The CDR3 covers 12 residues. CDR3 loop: CATSDFRQRQFF. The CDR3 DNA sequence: TGTGCCACCAGTGATTTTAGACAGAGGCAGTTCTTC.

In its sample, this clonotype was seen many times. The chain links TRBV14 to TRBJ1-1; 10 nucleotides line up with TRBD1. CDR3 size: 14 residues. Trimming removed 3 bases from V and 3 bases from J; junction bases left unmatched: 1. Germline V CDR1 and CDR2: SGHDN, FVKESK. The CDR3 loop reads CASSQGQGYTEAFF. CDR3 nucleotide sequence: TGTGCCAGCAGCCAGGGACAGGGGTACACTGAAGCTTTCTTT.

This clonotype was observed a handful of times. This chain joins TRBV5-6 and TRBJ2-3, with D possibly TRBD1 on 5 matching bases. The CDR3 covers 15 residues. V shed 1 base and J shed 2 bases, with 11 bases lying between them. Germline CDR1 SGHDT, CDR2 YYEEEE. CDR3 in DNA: TGTGCCAGCAGCTTGCCTTACAGGCACACAGATACGCAGTATTTT. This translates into CASSLPYRHTDTQYF.

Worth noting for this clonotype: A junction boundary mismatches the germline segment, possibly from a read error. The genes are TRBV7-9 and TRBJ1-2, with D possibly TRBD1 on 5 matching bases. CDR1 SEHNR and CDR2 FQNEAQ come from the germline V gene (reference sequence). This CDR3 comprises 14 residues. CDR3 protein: CASSLLAGNYCYTF. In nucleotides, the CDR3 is TGTGCCAGCAGCTTACTGGCAGGGAACTATTGCTACACCTTC.

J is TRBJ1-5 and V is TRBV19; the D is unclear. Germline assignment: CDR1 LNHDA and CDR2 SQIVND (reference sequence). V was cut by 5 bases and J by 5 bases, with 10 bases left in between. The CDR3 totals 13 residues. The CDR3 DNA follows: TGTGCCAGTAGTGGGGAATGGTATCAGCCCCAGCATTTT. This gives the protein CASSGEWYQPQHF.

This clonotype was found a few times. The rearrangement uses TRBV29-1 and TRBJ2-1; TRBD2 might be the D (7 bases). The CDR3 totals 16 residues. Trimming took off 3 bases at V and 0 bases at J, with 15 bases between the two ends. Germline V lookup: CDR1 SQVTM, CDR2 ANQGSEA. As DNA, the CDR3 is TGCAGCGTTGATCCAGCGGGGACATACTCCTACAATGAGCAGTTCTTC. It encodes CSVDPAGTYSYNEQFF.

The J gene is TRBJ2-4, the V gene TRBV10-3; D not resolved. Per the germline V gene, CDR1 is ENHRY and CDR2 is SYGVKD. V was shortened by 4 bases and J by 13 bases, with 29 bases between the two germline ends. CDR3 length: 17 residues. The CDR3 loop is CAISGDSSPTTSKEQYF. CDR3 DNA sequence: TGTGCCATCAGTGGCGACTCATCCCCCACAACGTCTAAAGAGCAGTACTTC.

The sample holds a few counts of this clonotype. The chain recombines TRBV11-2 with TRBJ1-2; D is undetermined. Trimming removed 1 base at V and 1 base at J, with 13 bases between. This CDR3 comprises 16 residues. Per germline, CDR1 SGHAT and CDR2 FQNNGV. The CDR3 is CASSLGPEGFNYGYTF. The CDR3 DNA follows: TGTGCCAGCAGCTTAGGGCCAGAAGGTTTTAACTATGGCTACACCTTC.

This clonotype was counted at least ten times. CDR3 residues: CASSQARQGGYGYTF. The CDR3, as DNA: TGTGCCAGCAGCCAAGCTCGACAGGGAGGATATGGCTACACCTTC. The rearrangement joins TRBV4-2 to TRBJ1-2; 7 positions match TRBD1. CDR1 is LGHNA, CDR2 YNFKEQ, per germline. This CDR3 comprises 15 residues. The V gene end was trimmed by 1 base and the J gene end by 5 bases; junction bases not matched to a gene: 7.

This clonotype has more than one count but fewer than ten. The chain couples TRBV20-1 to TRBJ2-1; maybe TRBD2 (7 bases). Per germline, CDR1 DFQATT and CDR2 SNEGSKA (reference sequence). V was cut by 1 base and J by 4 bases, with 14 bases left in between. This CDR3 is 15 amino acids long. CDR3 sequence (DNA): TGCAGTGCTAGAGGTGTGAGGGGGGGGTACAATGAGCAGTTCTTC. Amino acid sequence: CSARGVRGGYNEQFF.

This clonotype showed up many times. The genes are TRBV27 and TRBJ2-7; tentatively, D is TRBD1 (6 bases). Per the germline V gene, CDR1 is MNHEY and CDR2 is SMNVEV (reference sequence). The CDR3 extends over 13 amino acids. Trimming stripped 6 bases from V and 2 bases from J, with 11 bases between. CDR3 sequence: CASRSTGTYEQYF. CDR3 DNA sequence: TGTGCCAGCAGATCTACAGGGACCTACGAGCAGTACTTC.

The CDR3 reads CASSVGPQTNYGYTF. The CDR3 DNA follows: TGTGCCAGCAGCGTAGGACCGCAGACTAACTATGGCTACACCTTC. The J gene is TRBJ1-2, the V gene TRBV9; D gene uncertain. The ends were cut back, 0 bases at V and 0 bases at J, with 9 bases in the middle. CDR1 and CDR2 (germline): SGDLS, YYNGEE. The CDR3 is 15 residues long.

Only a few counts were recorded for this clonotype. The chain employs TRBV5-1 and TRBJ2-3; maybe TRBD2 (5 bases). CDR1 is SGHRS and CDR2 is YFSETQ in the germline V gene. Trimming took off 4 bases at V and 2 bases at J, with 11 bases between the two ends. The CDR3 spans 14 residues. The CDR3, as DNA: TGCGCCAGCAGCCCCGGACTCCCCACAGATACGCAGTATTTT. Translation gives CASSPGLPTDTQYF.

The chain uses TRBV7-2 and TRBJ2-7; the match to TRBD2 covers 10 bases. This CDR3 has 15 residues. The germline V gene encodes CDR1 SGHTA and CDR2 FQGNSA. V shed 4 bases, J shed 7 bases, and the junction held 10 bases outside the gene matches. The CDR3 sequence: CASSYGLAVAGEQYF. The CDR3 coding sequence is TGTGCCAGCAGCTACGGACTAGCGGTCGCAGGAGAGCAGTACTTC.

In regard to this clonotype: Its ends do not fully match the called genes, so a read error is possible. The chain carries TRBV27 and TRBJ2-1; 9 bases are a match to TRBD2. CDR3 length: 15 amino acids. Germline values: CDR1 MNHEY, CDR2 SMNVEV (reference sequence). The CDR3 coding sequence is TGTGCCTGCAGCCGTACGCGGGGGGGCTACAATGAGCAGTTCTTC. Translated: CACSRTRGGYNEQFF.

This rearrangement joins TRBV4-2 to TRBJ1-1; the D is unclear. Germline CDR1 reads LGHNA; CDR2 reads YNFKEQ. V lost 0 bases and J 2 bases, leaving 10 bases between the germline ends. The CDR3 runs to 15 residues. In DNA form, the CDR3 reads TGTGCCAGCAGCCAAGAGTGCGGGGATAACACTGAAGCTTTCTTT. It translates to CASSQECGDNTEAFF.

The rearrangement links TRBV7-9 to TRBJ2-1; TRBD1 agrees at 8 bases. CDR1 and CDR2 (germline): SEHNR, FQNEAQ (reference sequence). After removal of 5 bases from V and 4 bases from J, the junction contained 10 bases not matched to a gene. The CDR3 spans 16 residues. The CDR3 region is CASSNRGQEGYNEQFF. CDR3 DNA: TGTGCCAGCAGCAATCGGGGACAGGAGGGTTACAATGAGCAGTTCTTC.

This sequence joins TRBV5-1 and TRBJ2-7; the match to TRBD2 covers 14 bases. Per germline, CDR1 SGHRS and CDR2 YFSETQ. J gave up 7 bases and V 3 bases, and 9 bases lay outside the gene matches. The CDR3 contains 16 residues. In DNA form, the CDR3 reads TGCGCCAGCAGCTGGACTAGCGGGGGGAATGGCAATGAGCAGTACTTC. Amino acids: CASSWTSGGNGNEQYF.

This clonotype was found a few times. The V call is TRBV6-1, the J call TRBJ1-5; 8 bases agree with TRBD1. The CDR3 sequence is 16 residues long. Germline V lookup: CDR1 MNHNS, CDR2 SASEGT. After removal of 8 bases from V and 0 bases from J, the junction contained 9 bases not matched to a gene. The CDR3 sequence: CASGQGAFYSNQPQHF. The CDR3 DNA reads TGTGCCAGCGGGCAGGGGGCTTTCTATAGCAATCAGCCCCAGCATTTT.

The CDR3 reads CASSLGHYQETQYF. The CDR3 DNA follows: TGTGCCAGCAGCTTGGGGCACTATCAAGAGACCCAGTACTTC. This chain links TRBV5-5 with TRBJ2-5; unclear D gene. Germline values: CDR1 SGHKS, CDR2 YYEKEE (reference sequence). CDR3 length equals 14 residues. V was trimmed by 0 bases and J by 2 bases, leaving 8 bases between them.

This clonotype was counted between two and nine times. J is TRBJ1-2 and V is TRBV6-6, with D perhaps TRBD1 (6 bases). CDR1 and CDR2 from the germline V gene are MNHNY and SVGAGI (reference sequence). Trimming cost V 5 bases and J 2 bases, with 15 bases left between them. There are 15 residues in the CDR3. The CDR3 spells CASSQTGTKNYGYTF. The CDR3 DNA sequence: TGTGCCAGCAGTCAAACCGGGACAAAAAACTATGGCTACACCTTC.